The next 8 T cell receptor beta chains were all read from a single sample in a study of tissue T cells after allogeneic stem cell transplantation. Only in-frame clones appear in the TCRdb table, and some are missing; sequencing was by immunoSEQ multiplex PCR. The sample includes under 8,000 clones, roughly half of them seen just once. The time point denotes: mouse harvest day 7 after allogeneic transplant. The graft held 10^6 splenic CD5+ T cells and 10^7 T-cell-depleted bone marrow cells. Specimen: gut tissue. These receptors were taken from a female BALB/c mouse given C57BL/6 T cells with graft-versus-host disease after an allogeneic hematopoietic cell transplant.

This clone appeared a few times. Mouse names are used for the genes. The CDR3 bases that were read are TGTGCCAGCTCTCCACAGTATAACTATGCTGAGCAGTTC. Its protein product is CASSPQYNYAEQF. The whole CDR3 protein is CASSPQYNYAEQFF. The V call is TRBV12-2, the J call TRBJ2-1; no reliable D call. The read terminates 1 residue before the CDR3 end, so the remaining end is supplied by the germline J gene. Per germline, CDR1 SGHLS and CDR2 HYDKME. V dropped 2 bases and J dropped 0 bases, with 7 bases sitting between them. This CDR3 is 14 amino acids long.

This clone has just a few counts. Mouse names are used for the genes. The sequence runs out 1 residue before the end of the CDR3; the remainder is reconstructed from the germline J gene. The genes are TRBV13-1 and TRBJ1-3, with D hard to call. Trimming removed 4 bases at V and 0 bases at J, with 8 bases between. Germline CDR1 reads NSHNY; CDR2 reads SYGAGN. The length of the CDR3 is 14 residues. The CDR3 is CASSSQNSGNTLYF. The part of the CDR3 DNA that was read is TGTGCCAGCAGTTCACAGAATTCTGGAAATACGCTCTAT.

Regarding this clone: Each gene name is a mouse one. With the read ending 1 residue before the CDR3 end, the germline J gene is used to fill in that end. The rearrangement uses TRBV26 and TRBJ1-3; perhaps TRBD1 as D (5 bases). V was pared by 8 bases and J by 4 bases, with 12 bases between. The CDR3 has 13 residues. Germline loops: CDR1 KGHPV, CDR2 FQNQEV (reference sequence). Here the CDR3 reads CASLGGVGNTLYF. Partial CDR3 DNA: TGTGCCAGCCTCGGGGGGGTGGGAAATACGCTCTAT.

This clone appeared a single time. Germline and genes here are mouse. The read stops 1 residue short of the end of the CDR3; the missing end is completed from the germline J gene. The same CDR3 arises from other DNA sequences in this sample as well. This chain connects TRBV3 to TRBJ2-7; tentatively, D is TRBD1 (5 bases). Germline values: CDR1 SNHLY, CDR2 FYNGKV (reference sequence). CDR3 length equals 14 residues. The V and J ends lost 1 base and 2 bases respectively, with 9 bases between them. CDR3 bases read: TGTGCCAGCAGCTTAGGAGGCAGGGCCTATGAACAGTAC. It translates to CASSLGGRAYEQY. The entire CDR3 reads CASSLGGRAYEQYF.

This clone was detected only a few times. The gene symbols are mouse symbols. Read sequence stops 1 residue before the CDR3 end, and the germline J gene provides the missing end. V is TRBV23 and J is TRBJ2-2; TRBD2 is the table's D call and was not checked against the DNA. Germline-derived CDR1 and CDR2 are KGHTA and FQNQQP. CDR3 length: 17 amino acids. The chain's CDR3 is CSSSQSWGGEGTGQLYF. CDR3 bases read: TGCTCCAGCAGTCAATCCTGGGGGGGAGAGGGCACCGGGCAGCTCTAC.

As regards this clone: These gene names are mouse names. The CDR3 is cut off 1 residue early in the read; its end comes from the germline J gene. This chain uses TRBV24 with TRBJ1-2, with a weak D call TRBD1 (5 bases). The germline V gene has CDR1 KGHTA and CDR2 FRNEEI. Trimming removed 2 bases at V and 2 bases at J, with 6 bases between. The CDR3 totals 13 residues. CDR3 bases read: TGTGCCAGCAGTCTGAAGGGGAACTCCGACTACACC. Its translation: CASSLKGNSDYT. The full CDR3 protein reads CASSLKGNSDYTF.

This clone appeared a few times. The gene symbols are mouse symbols. The read falls 1 residue short of the CDR3 end, and the missing part is taken from the germline J gene. The rearrangement joins TRBV31 to TRBJ2-7; 9 nucleotides line up with TRBD2. The V gene end was trimmed by 0 bases and the J gene end by 4 bases; junction bases not matched to a gene: 1. Germline CDR1 reads GKSSPN; CDR2 reads SITVG. This CDR3 has 13 amino acids. The CDR3 loop is CAWSLWGGYEQYF. The DNA read from the CDR3 is TGTGCCTGGAGTCTCTGGGGGGGTTATGAACAGTAC.

As regards this clone: Here the gene names and germline are mouse. Read sequence stops 1 residue before the CDR3 end, and the germline J gene provides the missing end. The V gene is TRBV26, the J gene TRBJ2-1, with TRBD2 as a possible D gene (5 bases). This CDR3 region has 13 residues. The germline CDR1 and CDR2 sequences are KGHPV and FQNQEV (reference sequence). Trimming stripped 6 bases from V and 3 bases from J, with 9 bases between. CDR3 loop: CASSPTAYAEQFF. CDR3 DNA (partial): TGTGCCAGCAGCCCGACTGCCTATGCTGAGCAGTTC.